These 25 T cell receptor beta chains were all obtained from the same sample, sequenced in a study of blood T cell repertoires in COVID-19. The table came from immunoSEQ multiplex PCR; TCRdb's copy has only in-frame clones and leaves some out. The sample has fewer than 650,000 clones, roughly nine tenths seen once. Source material: peripheral blood. The receptors here all came from a woman aged 45-59 years with COVID-19, enrolled during active disease.

The chain is built from TRBV2 and TRBJ2-7; D unresolved. The V gene lost 7 bases and the J gene lost 1 base, with 14 bases spanning the gap. The germline V gene encodes CDR1 SNHLY and CDR2 FYNNEI. CDR3 size: 14 residues. The chain's CDR3 is CASKHYRDSYEQYF. The CDR3 DNA is TGTGCCAGCAAACATTACAGAGATTCCTACGAGCAGTACTTC.

This rearrangement joins TRBV2 to TRBJ2-2; D is possibly TRBD1 (6 bases). The CDR3 sequence is 15 residues long. Trimming pared 3 bases from V and 0 bases from J, leaving 8 bases between. In germline, CDR1 is SNHLY, CDR2 FYNNEI. The CDR3 DNA sequence: TGTGCCAGCAGTGACGGGACACCGAACACCGGGGAGCTGTTTTTT. Its translation is CASSDGTPNTGELFF.

V usage is TRBV7-9 and J usage is TRBJ1-4; 8 bases agree with TRBD1. Unmatched junction bases numbered 2, after V lost 5 bases and J lost 3 bases. The germline V gene has CDR1 SEHNR and CDR2 FQNEAQ (reference sequence). The CDR3 has 14 residues. The CDR3 sequence: CASSTGGPNEKLFF. As DNA, the CDR3 is TGTGCCAGCAGCACAGGGGGTCCTAATGAAAAACTGTTTTTT.

The CDR3 loop reads CASSLGAGLTQNEKLFF. The CDR3 DNA reads TGTGCCAGCAGCTTGGGGGCGGGCCTGACACAAAATGAAAAACTGTTTTTT. The chain carries TRBV5-4 and TRBJ1-4; D gene ambiguous. The V gene's germline CDR1 is SGHNT and CDR2 YYREEE (reference sequence). CDR3 size: 17 residues. Trimming cost V 0 bases and J 5 bases, with 17 bases left between them.

For the CDR3, the DNA is TGTGCCAGCAGCTTAGCTACGGGTCTCGCTGGAAACACCATATATTTT. As protein: CASSLATGLAGNTIYF. This chain connects TRBV11-2 to TRBJ1-3, with D unclear. V shed 1 base and J shed 2 bases, with 12 bases lying between them. CDR3 length: 16 residues. Germline loops: CDR1 SGHAT, CDR2 FQNNGV.

This clone has only one observation. This sequence joins TRBV5-4 and TRBJ2-1; 10 nucleotides align to TRBD1. This CDR3 comprises 15 residues. The V gene's germline CDR1 is SGHNT and CDR2 YYREEE (reference sequence). V shed 4 bases and J 8 bases; nucleotides not matched to a gene: 9. Here the CDR3 reads CASSGGDRGNDEQFF. CDR3 coding DNA: TGTGCCAGCAGCGGGGGGGACAGGGGTAACGATGAGCAGTTCTTC.

The chain recombines TRBV11-3 with TRBJ2-1, with a possible D match to TRBD2 (5 bases). With 0 bases removed from V and 8 bases from J, the gap between germline ends came to 11 bases. CDR1 and CDR2 from the germline V gene are SGHNT and YENEEA. This CDR3 has 14 amino acids. The CDR3 spells CASSLDPGFDEQFF. The CDR3 DNA reads TGTGCCAGCAGCTTAGATCCGGGGTTCGATGAGCAGTTCTTC.

This chain uses TRBV5-1 with TRBJ2-1; perhaps TRBD1 as D (6 bases). CDR3 size: 13 residues. V was cut by 7 bases and J by 5 bases, with 13 bases left in between. Germline V CDR1 and CDR2: SGHRS, YFSETQ. The DNA of the CDR3 is TGCGCCAGCGCTCCCTCAGGGGACAATGAGCAGTTCTTC. Its protein product is CASAPSGDNEQFF.

Points on this clone: At the DNA level, this CDR3 is encoded by other sequences in the same sample as well. The chain carries TRBV18 and TRBJ2-2; no reliable D call. CDR3 length: 13 residues. The V end was cut by 2 bases, the J end by 4 bases, with 5 bases between. CDR1 is KGHSH, CDR2 LQKENI, per germline. The CDR3 bases are TGTGCCAGCTCACCAACAGCCACCGGGGAGCTGTTTTTT. Translating it yields CASSPTATGELFF.

For the CDR3, the DNA is TGTGCCAGCAGTGAGTGGCCGCTCAGGGTGAGCTATGGCTACACCTTC. Its translation: CASSEWPLRVSYGYTF. The chain is built from TRBV6-1 and TRBJ1-2; a possible D gene is TRBD1 (5 bases). Per the germline V gene, CDR1 is MNHNS and CDR2 is SASEGT. The CDR3 length is 16 residues. Trimming left V 3 bases short and J 4 bases short, with 18 bases between.

This clone has a single count. J is TRBJ2-2 and V is TRBV2; the D gene is possibly TRBD2 (6 bases). V was trimmed by 7 bases and J by 0 bases, leaving 9 bases between them. CDR3 length: 14 residues. Per the germline V gene, CDR1 is SNHLY and CDR2 is FYNNEI. This CDR3 reads CASTEGSNTGELFF. For the CDR3, the DNA is TGTGCCAGCACGGAGGGATCGAACACCGGGGAGCTGTTTTTT.

This rearrangement joins TRBV7-2 to TRBJ2-5, with 13 bases matching TRBD2. The germline V gene encodes CDR1 SGHTA and CDR2 FQGNSA. The CDR3 has 17 amino acids. J lost 8 bases, V lost 5 bases, and 14 bases had no gene match. DNA of the CDR3: TGTGCCAGCAGCCTTCCGACTAGCGGGGGGACCCATGGAACCCAGTACTTC. Its translation: CASSLPTSGGTHGTQYF.

This chain links TRBV7-2 with TRBJ1-5; D is uncertain. The CDR3 length is 14 residues. V was cut by 1 base and J by 4 bases, with 8 bases left in between. The germline V gene encodes CDR1 SGHTA and CDR2 FQGNSA. Here the CDR3 DNA reads TGTGCCAGCAGCTTAGTGAGCGGGAATCAGCCCCAGCATTTT. This translates into CASSLVSGNQPQHF. Together with reference TRBV7-2 and TRBJ1-5, the CDR3 gives the full variable domain: GAGVSQSPSNKVTEKGKDVELRCDPISGHTALYWYRQSLGQGLEFLIYFQGNSAPDKSGLPSDRFSAERTGGSVSTLTIQRTQQEDSAVYLCASSLVSGNQPQHFGDGTRLSIL.

The chain employs TRBV7-9 and TRBJ1-2; tentatively, D is TRBD1 (5 bases). V was pared by 2 bases and J by 0 bases, with 10 bases between. Germline V gene sequence: CDR1 SEHNR, CDR2 FQNEAQ (reference sequence). The CDR3 length is 15 residues. CDR3 protein: CASSLTGSTNYGYTF. The DNA for the CDR3 is TGTGCCAGCAGCTTAACAGGCAGTACTAACTATGGCTACACCTTC. Full variable domain (remainder filled in from reference TRBV7-9 and TRBJ1-2): DTGVSQNPRHKITKRGQNVTFRCDPISEHNRLYWYRQTLGQGPEFLTYFQNEAQLEKSRLLSDRFSAERPKGSFSTLEIQRTEQGDSAMYLCASSLTGSTNYGYTFGSGTRLTVV.

This clone was seen only once. This chain links TRBV5-4 with TRBJ2-3; tentatively, D is TRBD2 (7 bases). This CDR3 comprises 16 residues. The V gene lost 0 bases and the J gene lost 6 bases, with 17 bases spanning the gap. CDR1 is SGHNT, CDR2 YYREEE, per germline (reference sequence). The CDR3: CASSLDAGARPDTQYF. CDR3 coding DNA: TGTGCCAGCAGCTTGGATGCGGGGGCCCGCCCCGATACGCAGTATTTT.

This clone was picked up one time. The chain links TRBV24-1 to TRBJ2-1, with D perhaps TRBD2 (6 bases). Germline values: CDR1 KGHDR, CDR2 SFDVKD. CDR3 length: 15 residues. V lost 3 bases, J lost 2 bases, and 10 bases lay in between. CDR3 nucleotide sequence: TGTGCCACCAGTGATCCCCGGGAGCCCTACAATGAGCAGTTCTTC. It encodes CATSDPREPYNEQFF.

As for this clone: Germline and junction disagree at one end, which may indicate a read error. The same CDR3 also results from other DNA sequences found in this sample. The chain employs TRBV11-2 and TRBJ2-7; the D gene is possibly TRBD2 (5 bases). This CDR3 is 14 amino acids long. Germline V gene lookup returns CDR1 SGHAT and CDR2 FQNNGV. The CDR3 reads CASSLEARYYEQYF. CDR3 in DNA: TGTGCCAGCAGTTTGGAGGCCCGCTACTACGAGCAGTATTTC.

J is TRBJ2-7 and V is TRBV11-2; tentative D call: TRBD2 (6 bases). The ends were cut back, 5 bases at V and 3 bases at J, with 14 bases in the middle. The CDR3 is made up of 14 amino acids. Germline values: CDR1 SGHAT, CDR2 FQNNGV. CDR3 loop: CASSGGDQLYEQYF. CDR3 nucleotide sequence: TGTGCCAGCAGCGGAGGGGACCAACTCTACGAGCAGTACTTC.

The chain recombines TRBV11-2 with TRBJ2-3; 7 nucleotides agree with TRBD1. After removal of 4 bases from V and 11 bases from J, the junction contained 3 bases not matched to a gene. Germline values: CDR1 SGHAT, CDR2 FQNNGV. The CDR3 has 11 amino acids. The CDR3 loop is CASSYGTEQYF. CDR3 DNA: TGTGCCAGCAGCTACGGGACAGAGCAGTATTTT.

The J gene is TRBJ2-7, the V gene TRBV5-4; D unresolved. This CDR3 has 11 amino acids. Germline loops: CDR1 SGHNT, CDR2 YYREEE (reference sequence). V gave up 4 bases and J gave up 3 bases, with 5 bases separating them. CDR3 loop: CASSRNYEQYF. CDR3 DNA sequence: TGTGCCAGCAGCCGTAACTACGAGCAGTACTTC.

The CDR3 sequence: CASSHLKWVQGTDTQYF. CDR3 DNA sequence: TGCGCCAGCAGCCATCTCAAATGGGTCCAGGGGACCGATACGCAGTATTTT. The chain is built from TRBV4-1 and TRBJ2-3; D is perhaps TRBD1 (6 bases). Trimming took 3 bases from V and 6 from J, leaving 22 bases between them. The CDR3 runs 17 residues. Germline V gene sequence: CDR1 MGHRA, CDR2 YSYEKL.

The V and J genes are TRBV5-6 and TRBJ2-1, with a tentative D call TRBD2 (7 bases). Trimming removed 3 bases from V and 5 bases from J, with 18 bases in between. This CDR3 has 16 amino acids. Germline lookup yields CDR1 SGHDT and CDR2 YYEEEE. CDR3 bases: TGTGCCAGCAGCTGGGGGAGGGGGACGGTGCACAATGAGCAGTTCTTC. It codes for CASSWGRGTVHNEQFF.

The genes are TRBV10-3 and TRBJ2-7; D not resolved. Trimming pared 8 bases from V and 0 bases from J, leaving 17 bases between. CDR3 length: 15 amino acids. Per the germline V gene, CDR1 is ENHRY and CDR2 is SYGVKD. The CDR3 DNA reads TGTGCCATCCATAATGCCGTCAGTCACTCCTACGAGCAGTACTTC. Translating it yields CAIHNAVSHSYEQYF.

This chain uses TRBV18 with TRBJ1-1; 7 bases match TRBD1. The germline V gene encodes CDR1 KGHSH and CDR2 LQKENI. The CDR3 is 15 residues long. V shed 4 bases and J 2 bases; nucleotides not matched to a gene: 7. The CDR3 loop is CASSQETGSNTEAFF. The DNA of the CDR3 is TGTGCCAGCTCACAAGAGACAGGGAGTAACACTGAAGCTTTCTTT.

The genes are TRBV2 and TRBJ2-7; D is possibly TRBD1 (5 bases). The CDR3 runs to 13 residues. Germline loops: CDR1 SNHLY, CDR2 FYNNEI. Trimming removed 3 bases at V and 6 bases at J, with 12 bases between. In nucleotides, the CDR3 is TGTGCCAGCAGTGAGGGGCCCCCTCTCGAGCAGTACTTC. The encoded protein is CASSEGPPLEQYF.